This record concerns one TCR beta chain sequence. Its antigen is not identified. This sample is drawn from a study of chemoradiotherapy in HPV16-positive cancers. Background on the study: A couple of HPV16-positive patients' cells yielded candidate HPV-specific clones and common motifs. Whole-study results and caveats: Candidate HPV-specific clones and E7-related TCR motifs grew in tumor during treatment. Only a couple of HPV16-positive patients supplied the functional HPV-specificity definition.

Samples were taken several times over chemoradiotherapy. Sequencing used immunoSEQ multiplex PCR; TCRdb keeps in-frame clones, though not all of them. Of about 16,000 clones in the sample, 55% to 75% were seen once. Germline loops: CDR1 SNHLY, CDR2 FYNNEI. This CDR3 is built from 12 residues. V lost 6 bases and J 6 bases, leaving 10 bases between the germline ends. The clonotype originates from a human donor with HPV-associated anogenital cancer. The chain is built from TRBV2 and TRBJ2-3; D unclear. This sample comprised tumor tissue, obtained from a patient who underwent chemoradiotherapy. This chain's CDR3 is CASREIRDTQYF. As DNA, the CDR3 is TGTGCCAGCAGAGAAATTAGGGATACGCAGTATTTT.